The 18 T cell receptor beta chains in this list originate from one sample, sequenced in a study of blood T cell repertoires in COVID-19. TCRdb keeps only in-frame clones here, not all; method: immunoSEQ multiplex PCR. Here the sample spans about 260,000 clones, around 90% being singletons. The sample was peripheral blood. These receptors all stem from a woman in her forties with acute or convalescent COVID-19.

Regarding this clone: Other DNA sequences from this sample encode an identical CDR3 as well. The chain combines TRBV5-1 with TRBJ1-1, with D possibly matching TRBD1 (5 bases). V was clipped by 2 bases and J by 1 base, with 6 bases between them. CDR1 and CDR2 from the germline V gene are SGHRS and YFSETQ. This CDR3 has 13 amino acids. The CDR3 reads CASSLTGNTEAFF. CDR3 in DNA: TGCGCCAGCAGCTTAACAGGGAACACTGAAGCTTTCTTT.

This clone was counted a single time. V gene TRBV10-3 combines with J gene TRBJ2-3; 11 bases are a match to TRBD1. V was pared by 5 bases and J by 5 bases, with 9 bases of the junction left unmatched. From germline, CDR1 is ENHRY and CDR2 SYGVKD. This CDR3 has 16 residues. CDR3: CAISTIRGQGGDTQYF. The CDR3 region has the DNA TGTGCCATCAGTACGATTCGGGGACAGGGGGGAGATACGCAGTATTTT.

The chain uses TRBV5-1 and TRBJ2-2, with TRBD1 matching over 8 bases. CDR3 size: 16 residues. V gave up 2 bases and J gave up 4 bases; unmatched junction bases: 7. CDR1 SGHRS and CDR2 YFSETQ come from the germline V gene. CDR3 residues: CASSFGQGSGTGELFF. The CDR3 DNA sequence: TGCGCCAGCAGCTTTGGACAGGGTAGCGGCACCGGGGAGCTGTTTTTT. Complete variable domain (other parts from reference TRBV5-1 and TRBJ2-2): KAGVTQTPRYLIKTRGQQVTLSCSPISGHRSVSWYQQTPGQGLQFLFEYFSETQRNKGNFPGRFSGRQFSNSRSEMNVSTLELGDSALYLCASSFGQGSGTGELFFGEGSRLTVL.

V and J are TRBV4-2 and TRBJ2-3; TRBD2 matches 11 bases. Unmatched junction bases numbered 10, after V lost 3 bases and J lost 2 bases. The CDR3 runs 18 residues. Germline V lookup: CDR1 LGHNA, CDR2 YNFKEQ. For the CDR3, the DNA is TGTGCCAGCAGCCATGGCCTAGCGGGGGGCTTGGTCACAGATACGCAGTATTTT. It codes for CASSHGLAGGLVTDTQYF.

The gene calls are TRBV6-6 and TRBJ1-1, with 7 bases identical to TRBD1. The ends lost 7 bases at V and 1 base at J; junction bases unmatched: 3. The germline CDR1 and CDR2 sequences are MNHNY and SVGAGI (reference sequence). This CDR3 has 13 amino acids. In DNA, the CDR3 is TGTGCCAGCAAACGGGACAGGAACACTGAAGCTTTCTTT. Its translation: CASKRDRNTEAFF.

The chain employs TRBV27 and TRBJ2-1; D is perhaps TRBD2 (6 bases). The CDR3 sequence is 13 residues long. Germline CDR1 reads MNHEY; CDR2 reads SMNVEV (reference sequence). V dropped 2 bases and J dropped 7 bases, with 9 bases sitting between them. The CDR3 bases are TGTGCCAGCAGTTTACCGACTAGAAATGAGCAGTTCTTC. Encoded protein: CASSLPTRNEQFF.

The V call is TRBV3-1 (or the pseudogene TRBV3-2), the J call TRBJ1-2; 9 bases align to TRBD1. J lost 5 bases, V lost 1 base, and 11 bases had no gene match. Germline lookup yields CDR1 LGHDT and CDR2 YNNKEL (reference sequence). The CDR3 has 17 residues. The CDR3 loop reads CASSQGSGQGFGYGYTF. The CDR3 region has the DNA TGTGCCAGCAGCCAAGGGTCCGGACAGGGGTTCGGATATGGCTACACCTTC.

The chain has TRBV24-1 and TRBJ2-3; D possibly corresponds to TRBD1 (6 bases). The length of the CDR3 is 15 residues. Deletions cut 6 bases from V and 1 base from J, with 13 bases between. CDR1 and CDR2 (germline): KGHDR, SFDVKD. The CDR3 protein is CATSTDRGGTDTQYF. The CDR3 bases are TGTGCCACCAGTACGGACAGAGGGGGCACAGATACGCAGTATTTT.

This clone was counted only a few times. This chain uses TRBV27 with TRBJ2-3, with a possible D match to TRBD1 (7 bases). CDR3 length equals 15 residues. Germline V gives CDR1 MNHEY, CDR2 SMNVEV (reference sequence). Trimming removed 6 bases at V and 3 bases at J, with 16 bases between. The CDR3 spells CASRLPGGGTDTQYF. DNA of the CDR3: TGTGCCAGCAGGCTTCCAGGGGGAGGAACAGATACGCAGTATTTT.

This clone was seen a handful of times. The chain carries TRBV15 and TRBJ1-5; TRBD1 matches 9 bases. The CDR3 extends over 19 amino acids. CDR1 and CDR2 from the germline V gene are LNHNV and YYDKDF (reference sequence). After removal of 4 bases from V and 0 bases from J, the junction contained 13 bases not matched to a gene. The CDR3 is CATSTQRDREMTSNQPQHF. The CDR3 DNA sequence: TGTGCCACCAGCACCCAGAGGGACAGGGAAATGACTAGCAATCAGCCCCAGCATTTT.

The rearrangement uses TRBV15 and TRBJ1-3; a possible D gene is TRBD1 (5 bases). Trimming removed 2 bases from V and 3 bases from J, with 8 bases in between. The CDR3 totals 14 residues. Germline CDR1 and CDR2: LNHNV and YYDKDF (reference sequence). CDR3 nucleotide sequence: TGTGCCACCAGCAGATCGGGGGGTGGAAACACCATATATTTT. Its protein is CATSRSGGGNTIYF.

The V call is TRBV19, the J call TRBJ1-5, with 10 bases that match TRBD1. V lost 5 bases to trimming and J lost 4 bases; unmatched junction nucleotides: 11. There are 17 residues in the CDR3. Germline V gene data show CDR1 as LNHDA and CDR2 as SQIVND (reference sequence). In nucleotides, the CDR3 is TGTGCCAGTAGTCCAGGACAGGGGGGACCTCTGAATCAGCCCCAGCATTTT. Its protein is CASSPGQGGPLNQPQHF. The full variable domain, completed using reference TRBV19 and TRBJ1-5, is DGGITQSPKYLFRKEGQNVTLSCEQNLNHDAMYWYRQDPGQGLRLIYYSQIVNDFQKGDIAEGYSVSREKKESFPLTVTSAQKNPTAFYLCASSPGQGGPLNQPQHFGDGTRLSIL.

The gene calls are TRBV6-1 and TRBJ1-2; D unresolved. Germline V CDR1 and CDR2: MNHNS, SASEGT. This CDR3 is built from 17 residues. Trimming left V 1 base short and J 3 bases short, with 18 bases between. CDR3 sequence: CASSEVGRGLYDYGYTF. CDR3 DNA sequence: TGTGCCAGCAGTGAAGTGGGTAGAGGGTTGTACGACTATGGCTACACCTTC.

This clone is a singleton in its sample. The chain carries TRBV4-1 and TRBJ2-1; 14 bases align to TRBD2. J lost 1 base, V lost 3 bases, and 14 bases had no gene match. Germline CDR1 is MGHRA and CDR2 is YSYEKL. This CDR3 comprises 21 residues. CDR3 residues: CASSHPSGTSGGGSSYNEQFF. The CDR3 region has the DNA TGCGCCAGCAGCCATCCCTCCGGGACTAGCGGGGGCGGCTCTTCCTACAATGAGCAGTTCTTC.

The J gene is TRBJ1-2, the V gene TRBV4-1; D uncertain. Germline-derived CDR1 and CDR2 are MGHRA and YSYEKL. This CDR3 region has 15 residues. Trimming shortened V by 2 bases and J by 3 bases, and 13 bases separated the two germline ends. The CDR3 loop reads CASSQNSPRDYGYTF. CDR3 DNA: TGCGCCAGCAGCCAAAATTCCCCCCGGGACTATGGCTACACCTTC.

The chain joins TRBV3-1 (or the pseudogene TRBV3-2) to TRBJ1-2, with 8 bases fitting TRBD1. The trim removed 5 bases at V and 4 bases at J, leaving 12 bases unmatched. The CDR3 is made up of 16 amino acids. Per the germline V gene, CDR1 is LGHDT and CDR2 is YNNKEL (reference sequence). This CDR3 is CASSSTGTGPIYGYTF. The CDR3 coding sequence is TGTGCCAGCAGCTCCACCGGGACAGGTCCCATCTATGGCTACACCTTC.

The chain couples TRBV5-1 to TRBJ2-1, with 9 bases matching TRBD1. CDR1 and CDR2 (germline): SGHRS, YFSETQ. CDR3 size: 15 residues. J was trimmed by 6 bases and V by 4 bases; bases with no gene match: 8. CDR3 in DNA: TGCGCCAGCAGCCACGGACAGGGGCCAGGCAATGAGCAGTTCTTC. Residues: CASSHGQGPGNEQFF.

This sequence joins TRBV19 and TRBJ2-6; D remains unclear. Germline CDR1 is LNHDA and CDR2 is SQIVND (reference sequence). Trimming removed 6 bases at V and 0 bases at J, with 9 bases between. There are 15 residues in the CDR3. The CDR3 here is CASSPTSSGANVLTF. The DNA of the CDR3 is TGTGCCAGTAGCCCCACATCCTCTGGGGCCAACGTCCTGACTTTC.